This T cell receptor (beta chain) appears in the sequencing data of a study of CD8 T cells in Susac syndrome. Negative isolation yielded CD8+ and CD4+ T cells; FACS enriched TEMRA cells. The germline gives CDR1 SEHNR, CDR2 FQNEAQ (reference sequence). This CDR3 spans 15 amino acids. Germline trimming cut 5 bases from V and 10 bases from J; bases unmatched to any gene: 15. Random-hexamer reverse transcription was applied to about 0.5 to 1 ug RNA. A single record per CDR3 protein comes from TCRdb applying MiXCR to the immunoSEQ multiplex PCR reads. This sample carries 180,000 or so distinct CDR3 sequences, about 95% of them seen once, and the ten largest clones take about 0.1%.

The chain joins TRBV7-9 to TRBJ2-3; 7 positions agree with TRBD2. The clonotype originates from a human donor in good health. Sequenced input: CD4+ T cells from PBMCs. CDR3 nucleotides: TGTGCCAGCAGCCCGCCGGGAGGCGGGCGATACGCGCAGTATTTT. Translation gives CASSPPGGGRYAQYF.